This entry is about one T cell receptor (beta chain). What it recognizes is unknown. Only healthy Caucasians were included as donors. CDR1 DFQATT and CDR2 SNEGSKA come from the germline V gene (reference sequence). The CDR3 length is 15 residues. V was clipped by 1 base and J by 3 bases, with 16 bases between them. The source of the sample is a study of identical twins. Study observations and caveats: Modeled out-of-frame TCR alpha sharing in monozygotic twins fell below observed levels. Among out-of-frame alpha sequences shared by twins, low generation probability occurred in excess.

TCRdb re-derived calls from the 5' RACE reads in MiXCR, one entry per CDR3 protein. The repertoire includes nearly 900,000 distinct CDR3 sequences, 12% of them detected once, and around 1.5% sits in the top ten. This sample also appeared in a second study, on yellow fever vaccine responses in identical twins.

This clonotype was obtained from a woman younger than 30 in good health. Sequenced material: PBMCs. The rearrangement links TRBV20-1 to TRBJ2-7; D possibly corresponds to TRBD2 (6 bases). The CDR3: CSARAGGPGVYEQYV. As DNA, the CDR3 is TGCAGTGCTAGAGCTGGGGGACCGGGGGTCTACGAGCAGTACGTC.